Below, 32 T cell receptor beta chains from the same sample are listed, as sequenced in a study of blood T cell repertoires in COVID-19 (TCRdb year 2020). The library was prepared using the immunoSEQ multiplex PCR assay. Entries here come from immuneACCESS through TCRdb and include only in-frame sequences with V and J called. Some clones fail to appear in such tables; in the studies checked, an unresolved V gene covers under half of the shortfall, and the cause of the remainder is unknown. This sample has around 34,000 clones in its table, and around 82% of those were observed once. The ten largest make up approximately 40% of the sample. Input material: peripheral blood. The receptors here all came from a man at least 80 years old with active or convalescent COVID-19.

CDR3 coding DNA: TGTGCCAGCGACGAGGAAGAGGGTCAGCCCCAGCATTTT. Translation gives CASDEEEGQPQHF. This rearrangement joins TRBV12-3 or TRBV12-4 to TRBJ1-5; D is uncertain. V dropped 8 bases and J dropped 6 bases, with 14 bases sitting between them. This CDR3 comprises 13 residues.

The chain has TRBV10-3 and TRBJ1-2; TRBD1 might be the D (6 bases). Trimming stripped 0 bases from V and 8 bases from J, with 13 bases between. Germline V gives CDR1 ENHRY, CDR2 SYGVKD. The CDR3 spans 14 residues. CDR3 sequence reads: CAISESRDRYGYTF. CDR3 nucleotide sequence: TGTGCCATCAGTGAGTCGCGAGACAGGTACGGCTACACCTTC.

This chain connects TRBV2 to TRBJ2-5; tentative D call: TRBD1 (5 bases). Trimming removed 1 base from V and 1 base from J, with 13 bases in between. The germline V gene encodes CDR1 SNHLY and CDR2 FYNNEI. This CDR3 region has 16 residues. The CDR3: CASSEVAGRIQETQYF. The CDR3 DNA reads TGTGCCAGCAGTGAAGTGGCAGGGCGAATCCAAGAGACCCAGTACTTC.

The chain carries TRBV9 and TRBJ2-3; D gene ambiguous. Germline assignment: CDR1 SGDLS and CDR2 YYNGEE. CDR3 size: 15 residues. The V gene lost 0 bases and the J gene lost 5 bases, with 13 bases spanning the gap. The CDR3 spells CASSVDQAPKDTQYF. In DNA form, the CDR3 reads TGTGCCAGCAGCGTAGACCAAGCGCCTAAAGATACGCAGTATTTT.

The V and J genes are TRBV3-1 (or the pseudogene TRBV3-2) and TRBJ2-1, with 10 bases identical to TRBD1. The V gene's germline CDR1 is LGHDT and CDR2 YNNKEL (reference sequence). There are 13 residues in the CDR3. V lost 3 bases to trimming and J lost 16 bases; unmatched junction nucleotides: 9. In DNA, the CDR3 is TGTGCCAGCAGCCACCCCGCCGGGACAGGGGTCTTCTTC. This codes for CASSHPAGTGVFF.

The chain employs TRBV11-2 and TRBJ1-1, with a possible D match to TRBD1 (6 bases). The V end lost 6 bases, the J end lost 7 bases, and 12 bases lay between the germline ends. CDR1 is SGHAT, CDR2 FQNNGV, per germline. The CDR3 runs to 12 residues. Written as DNA, the CDR3 is TGTGCCAGCAGGTCTAGGGGGAGTGAAGCTTTCTTT. This encodes CASRSRGSEAFF.

The CDR3 DNA follows: TGTGCCAGCAGTTACTCCGGTCTCAATCAGCCCCAGCATTTT. The encoded protein is CASSYSGLNQPQHF. The chain joins TRBV6-6 to TRBJ1-5; D gene unclear. This CDR3 region has 14 residues. Trimming left V 0 bases short and J 3 bases short, with 6 bases between. Germline V gene data show CDR1 as MNHNY and CDR2 as SVGAGI (reference sequence).

The genes are TRBV7-9 and TRBJ1-2; TRBD1 might be the D (5 bases). Germline V lookup: CDR1 SEHNR, CDR2 FQNEAQ (reference sequence). The germline V and J ends were trimmed by 0 bases and 5 bases, with 13 bases remaining between them. This CDR3 comprises 15 residues. CDR3 bases: TGTGCCAGCAGCTTAGCGCTGGGCAGGGCTTATGGCTACACCTTC. This gives the protein CASSLALGRAYGYTF.

This clone has only a few counts. The chain has TRBV14 and TRBJ1-1, with 8 bases that match TRBD1. CDR3 length: 16 residues. V gave up 4 bases and J gave up 6 bases; unmatched junction bases: 13. CDR1 is SGHDN and CDR2 is FVKESK in the germline V gene. The CDR3 here is CASSPRTGQGSSEAFF. CDR3 in DNA: TGTGCCAGCAGCCCCCGGACAGGGCAGGGGAGTTCTGAAGCTTTCTTT.

The chain recombines TRBV9 with TRBJ2-1; no definite D call. V gave up 0 bases and J gave up 3 bases, with 10 bases separating them. Germline V CDR1 and CDR2: SGDLS, YYNGEE. The CDR3 has 15 residues. The CDR3 sequence: CASSVGGANYNEQFF. CDR3 DNA: TGTGCCAGCAGCGTAGGCGGAGCTAACTACAATGAGCAGTTCTTC.

This rearrangement joins TRBV10-2 to TRBJ1-3; D gene ambiguous. CDR3 size: 13 residues. The ends were cut back, 2 bases at V and 5 bases at J, with 7 bases in the middle. CDR1 WSHSY and CDR2 SAAADI come from the germline V gene. The CDR3 DNA sequence: TGCGCCAGCAGTGAGACAGATAGAAACACCATATATTTT. Translating it yields CASSETDRNTIYF.

The DNA of the CDR3 is TGTGCCAGCAGCCCGTGGGGGCAACCTAATGAAAAACTGTTTTTT. As protein: CASSPWGQPNEKLFF. The V and J genes are TRBV6-5 and TRBJ1-4; tentatively, D is TRBD1 (6 bases). Trimming pared 6 bases from V and 3 bases from J, leaving 14 bases between. The length of the CDR3 is 15 residues. Germline CDR1 MNHEY, CDR2 SVGAGI.

V gene TRBV28 combines with J gene TRBJ1-2, with 7 bases matching TRBD1. Losses at the gene ends were 7 bases for V and 6 bases for J; bases not matched to a gene: 11. The CDR3 length is 14 residues. Germline loops: CDR1 MDHEN, CDR2 SYDVKM. This CDR3 is CASTAWGQLHGYTF. Here the CDR3 DNA reads TGTGCCAGCACCGCCTGGGGACAGTTGCATGGCTACACCTTC.

This clone was counted only a few times. This chain uses TRBV3-1 (or the pseudogene TRBV3-2) with TRBJ1-1; 7 bases align to TRBD1. Germline V CDR1 and CDR2: LGHDT, YNNKEL (reference sequence). This CDR3 is built from 15 residues. The ends lost 1 base at V and 6 bases at J; junction bases unmatched: 8. CDR3 loop: CASSQARQGSPEAFF. DNA of the CDR3: TGTGCCAGCAGCCAAGCTAGACAGGGAAGCCCTGAAGCTTTCTTT.

This chain joins TRBV14 and TRBJ2-3, with D maybe TRBD2 (5 bases). Trimming took off 4 bases at V and 2 bases at J, with 10 bases between the two ends. Per germline, CDR1 SGHDN and CDR2 FVKESK. This CDR3 is built from 14 residues. The CDR3 nucleotides read TGTGCCAGCAGCCGGCTACTAGACACAGATACGCAGTATTTT. The encoded protein is CASSRLLDTDTQYF.

This clone appeared a few times. This chain connects TRBV6-5 to TRBJ2-7; D ambiguous. V was shortened by 0 bases and J by 5 bases, with 11 bases between the two germline ends. The length of the CDR3 is 14 residues. Germline CDR1 is MNHEY and CDR2 is SVGAGI. The DNA of the CDR3 is TGTGCCAGCAGTTACTCGAATCAGGCCCACGAGCAGTACTTC. Its protein product is CASSYSNQAHEQYF.

This clone was observed a few times. The chain employs TRBV18 and TRBJ2-1, with a tentative D call TRBD2 (6 bases). The CDR3 has 15 amino acids. Trimming took off 1 base at V and 3 bases at J, with 10 bases between the two ends. Germline V gives CDR1 KGHSH, CDR2 LQKENI. The DNA for the CDR3 is TGTGCCAGCTCACCACGCGGGACCAGCTACAATGAGCAGTTCTTC. It yields the protein CASSPRGTSYNEQFF.

This chain uses TRBV27 with TRBJ1-3; 10 bases fit TRBD1. The germline V gene has CDR1 MNHEY and CDR2 SMNVEV (reference sequence). The CDR3 has 17 residues. J gave up 1 base and V 2 bases, and 5 bases lay outside the gene matches. The CDR3 DNA follows: TGTGCCAGCAGTTTACATGGGACAGGGGAGTCTGGAAACACCATATATTTT. It specifies CASSLHGTGESGNTIYF.

This clone appeared once. The rearrangement links TRBV6-6 to TRBJ2-1; perhaps TRBD2 as D (6 bases). Germline assignment: CDR1 MNHNY and CDR2 SVGAGI (reference sequence). The CDR3 spans 15 residues. V dropped 7 bases and J dropped 9 bases, with 22 bases sitting between them. CDR3 protein: CASIPFAGPDPEQFF. The CDR3 nucleotides are TGTGCCAGCATCCCTTTCGCGGGACCGGACCCTGAGCAGTTCTTC.

The chain carries TRBV18 and TRBJ1-6, with TRBD1 identical over 8 bases. Germline CDR1 reads KGHSH; CDR2 reads LQKENI. CDR3 length: 14 amino acids. Trimming removed 1 base from V and 8 bases from J; junction bases left unmatched: 1. CDR3: CASSPLQGDSPLHF. CDR3 nucleotide sequence: TGTGCCAGCTCACCACTACAGGGGGATTCACCCCTCCACTTT.

The chain uses TRBV5-1 and TRBJ2-7, with 7 nucleotides matching TRBD1. Germline values: CDR1 SGHRS, CDR2 YFSETQ. V shed 4 bases and J 3 bases; nucleotides not matched to a gene: 7. This CDR3 comprises 14 residues. CDR3 nucleotides: TGCGCCAGCAGCGAGGGACAGCGTTTCTACGAGCAGTACTTC. Its translation is CASSEGQRFYEQYF.

The V call is TRBV28, the J call TRBJ1-3; a possible D gene is TRBD1 (6 bases). Germline V lookup: CDR1 MDHEN, CDR2 SYDVKM. The length of the CDR3 is 15 residues. Trimming cost V 5 bases and J 0 bases, with 11 bases left between them. The CDR3 nucleotides are TGTGCCAGCAGTCTAGGACAGATCTCTGGAAACACCATATATTTT. It is translated as CASSLGQISGNTIYF.

The chain links TRBV6-5 to TRBJ2-6; D remains ambiguous. The length of the CDR3 is 15 residues. The germline V gene encodes CDR1 MNHEY and CDR2 SVGAGI. V dropped 6 bases and J dropped 0 bases, with 9 bases sitting between them. The CDR3 here is CASSRDNSGANVLTF. The CDR3 coding sequence is TGTGCCAGCAGCCGCGACAACTCTGGGGCCAACGTCCTGACTTTC.

CDR3 sequence (DNA): TGTGCCAGCAGCCAAGAAAAGGGGGCGCGCTACGAGCAGTACTTC. Amino acid sequence: CASSQEKGARYEQYF. The V gene is TRBV3-1 (or the pseudogene TRBV3-2), the J gene TRBJ2-7, with TRBD1 matching 7 bases. V was pared by 0 bases and J by 3 bases, with 5 bases of the junction left unmatched. This CDR3 is 15 amino acids long. Germline CDR1 LGHDT, CDR2 YNNKEL (reference sequence).

This chain connects TRBV29-1 to TRBJ2-1; 7 bases line up with TRBD2. The CDR3 has 14 amino acids. Germline CDR1 reads SQVTM; CDR2 reads ANQGSEA. V trimming: 2 bases; J trimming: 9 bases; junction bases outside the gene matches: 10. The CDR3 DNA sequence: TGCAGCGTTGAAACGTGGGAGGGCCAAAGTGAGCAGTTCTTC. Translating gives CSVETWEGQSEQFF.

The chain joins TRBV2 to TRBJ1-4; D is perhaps TRBD1 (5 bases). The ends were cut back, 0 bases at V and 5 bases at J, with 13 bases in the middle. Germline assignment: CDR1 SNHLY and CDR2 FYNNEI. The CDR3 covers 16 residues. CDR3 in DNA: TGTGCCAGCAGTGAAGCAAGGGTAGGGGCGAATGAAAAACTGTTTTTT. Translated, it gives CASSEARVGANEKLFF.

This clone came up a few times. This chain connects TRBV4-1 to TRBJ2-5; 9 nucleotides match TRBD2. Trimming at V came to 1 base and at J to 2 bases, leaving 2 bases not matched to a gene. Germline V gene data show CDR1 as MGHRA and CDR2 as YSYEKL. The CDR3 totals 15 residues. CDR3 bases: TGCGCCAGCAGCCAAGGACTAGCGGAACAAGAGACCCAGTACTTC. As protein: CASSQGLAEQETQYF.

This chain links TRBV6-5 with TRBJ1-4, with D possibly TRBD1 on 5 matching bases. Trimming took off 0 bases at V and 7 bases at J, with 9 bases between the two ends. CDR1 is MNHEY, CDR2 SVGAGI, per germline. This CDR3 contains 14 residues. The CDR3 sequence: CASSYSRQSEKLFF. DNA for the CDR3: TGTGCCAGCAGTTACTCGAGACAGTCTGAAAAACTGTTTTTT.

This clone was seen a few times. The chain carries TRBV24-1 and TRBJ2-1; the D gene is possibly TRBD2 (6 bases). Trimming took off 4 bases at V and 2 bases at J, with 8 bases between the two ends. Looked up from germline, CDR1 is KGHDR and CDR2 is SFDVKD. The CDR3 is 14 amino acids. CDR3 amino acids: CATSDPGAYNEQFF. For the CDR3, the DNA is TGTGCCACCAGTGACCCGGGAGCCTACAATGAGCAGTTCTTC.

The table lists this clone with a count of one. V gene TRBV28 combines with J gene TRBJ1-1, with a possible D match to TRBD1 (6 bases). Per germline, CDR1 MDHEN and CDR2 SYDVKM. This CDR3 is built from 13 residues. Trimming shortened V by 10 bases and J by 5 bases, and 17 bases separated the two germline ends. The CDR3 here is CATTQGLRTEAFF. In DNA, the CDR3 is TGTGCCACTACCCAGGGGCTGAGGACTGAAGCTTTCTTT.

This chain connects TRBV27 to TRBJ2-2; D is perhaps TRBD2 (5 bases). Trimming shortened V by 6 bases and J by 5 bases, and 16 bases separated the two germline ends. Germline-derived CDR1 and CDR2 are MNHEY and SMNVEV (reference sequence). The CDR3 has 15 amino acids. CDR3 DNA: TGTGCCAGCAGCCATACCCAAACGGGGACCGGGGAGCTGTTTTTT. It codes for CASSHTQTGTGELFF.

V usage is TRBV18 and J usage is TRBJ1-1; D ambiguous. CDR3 size: 15 residues. Germline V gene lookup returns CDR1 KGHSH and CDR2 LQKENI. The V end lost 2 bases, the J end lost 4 bases, and 14 bases lay between the germline ends. CDR3 sequence: CASSPAHNAVTEAFF. The CDR3 nucleotides read TGTGCCAGCTCACCAGCCCACAACGCGGTCACTGAAGCTTTCTTT. The complete variable domain, with remaining parts taken from reference TRBV18 and TRBJ1-1, reads NAGVMQNPRHLVRRRGQEARLRCSPMKGHSHVYWYRQLPEEGLKFMVYLQKENIIDESGMPKERFSAEFPKEGPSILRIQQVVRGDSAAYFCASSPAHNAVTEAFFGQGTRLTVV.